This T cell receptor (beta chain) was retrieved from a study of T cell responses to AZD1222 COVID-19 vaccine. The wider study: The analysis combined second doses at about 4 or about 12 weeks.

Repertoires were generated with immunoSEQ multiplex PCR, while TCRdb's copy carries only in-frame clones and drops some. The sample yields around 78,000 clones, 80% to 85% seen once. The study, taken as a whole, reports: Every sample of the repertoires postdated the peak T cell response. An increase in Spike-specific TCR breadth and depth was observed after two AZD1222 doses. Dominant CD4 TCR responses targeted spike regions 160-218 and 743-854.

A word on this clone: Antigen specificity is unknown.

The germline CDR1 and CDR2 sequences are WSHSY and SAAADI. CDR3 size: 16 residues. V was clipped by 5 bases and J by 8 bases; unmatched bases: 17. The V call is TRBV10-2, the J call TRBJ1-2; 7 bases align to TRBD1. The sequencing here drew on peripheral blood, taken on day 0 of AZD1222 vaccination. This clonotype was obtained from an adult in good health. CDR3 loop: CASSIQRDSHARGYTF. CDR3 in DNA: TGCGCCAGCAGTATACAACGGGACAGCCACGCTAGGGGCTACACCTTC.